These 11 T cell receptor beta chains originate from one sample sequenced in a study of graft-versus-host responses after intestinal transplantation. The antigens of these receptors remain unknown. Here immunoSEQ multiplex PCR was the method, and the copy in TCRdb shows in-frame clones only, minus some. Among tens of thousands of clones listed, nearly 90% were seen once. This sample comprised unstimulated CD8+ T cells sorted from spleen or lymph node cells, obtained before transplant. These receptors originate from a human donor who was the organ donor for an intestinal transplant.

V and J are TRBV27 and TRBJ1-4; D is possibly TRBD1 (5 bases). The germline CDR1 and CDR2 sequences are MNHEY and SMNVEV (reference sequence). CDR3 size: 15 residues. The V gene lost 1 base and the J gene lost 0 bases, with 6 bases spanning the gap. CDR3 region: CASSLLGATNEKLFF. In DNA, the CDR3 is TGTGCCAGCAGTTTATTAGGGGCAACTAATGAAAAACTGTTTTTT.

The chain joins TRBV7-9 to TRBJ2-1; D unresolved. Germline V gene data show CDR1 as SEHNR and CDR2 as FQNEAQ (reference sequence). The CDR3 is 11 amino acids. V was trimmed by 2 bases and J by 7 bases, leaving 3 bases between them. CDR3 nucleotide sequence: TGTGCCAGCAGCTTAACAAATGAGCAGTTCTTC. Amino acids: CASSLTNEQFF.

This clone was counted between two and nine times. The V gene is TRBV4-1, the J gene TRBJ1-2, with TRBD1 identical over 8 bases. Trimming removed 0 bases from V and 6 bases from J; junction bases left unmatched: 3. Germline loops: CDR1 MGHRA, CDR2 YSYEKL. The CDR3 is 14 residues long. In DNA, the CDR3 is TGCGCCAGCAGCCAAGAGAGACAGGGGAATGGCTACACCTTC. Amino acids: CASSQERQGNGYTF.

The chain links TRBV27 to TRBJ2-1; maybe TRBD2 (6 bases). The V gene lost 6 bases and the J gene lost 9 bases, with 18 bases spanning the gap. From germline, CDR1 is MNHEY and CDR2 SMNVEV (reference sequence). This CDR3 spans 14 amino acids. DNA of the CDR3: TGTGCCAGCAGGGCTACACCCGGCGGGGTTGAGCAGTTCTTC. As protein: CASRATPGGVEQFF.

CDR3 nucleotides: TGTGCCAGCAGCTTGGGTCAGGGGGAGATCAATTCACCCCTCCACTTT. Translation: CASSLGQGEINSPLHF. The V call is TRBV5-6, the J call TRBJ1-6, with TRBD1 matching over 7 bases. Germline values: CDR1 SGHDT, CDR2 YYEEEE. The J segment lost 7 bases and the V segment lost 0 bases, leaving 7 bases of the junction unmatched. CDR3 length: 16 residues.

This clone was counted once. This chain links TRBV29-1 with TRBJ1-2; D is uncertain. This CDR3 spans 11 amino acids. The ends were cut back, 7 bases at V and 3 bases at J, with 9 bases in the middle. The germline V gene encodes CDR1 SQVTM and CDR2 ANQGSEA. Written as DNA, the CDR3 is TGCAGCGACGACGGGTACTATGGCTACACCTTC. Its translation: CSDDGYYGYTF.

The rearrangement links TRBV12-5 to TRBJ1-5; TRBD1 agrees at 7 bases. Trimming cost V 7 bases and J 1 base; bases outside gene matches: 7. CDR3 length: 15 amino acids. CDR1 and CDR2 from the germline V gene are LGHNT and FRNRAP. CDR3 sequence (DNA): TGTGCTAGTGCCCAGAAGGGGGCGAGCAATCAGCCCCAGCATTTT. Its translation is CASAQKGASNQPQHF.

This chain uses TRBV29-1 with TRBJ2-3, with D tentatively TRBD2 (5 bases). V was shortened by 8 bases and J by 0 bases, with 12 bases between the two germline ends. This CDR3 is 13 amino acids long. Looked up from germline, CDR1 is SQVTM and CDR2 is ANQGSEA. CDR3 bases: TGCAGCATAGACTATACTAGCACAGATACGCAGTATTTT. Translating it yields CSIDYTSTDTQYF.

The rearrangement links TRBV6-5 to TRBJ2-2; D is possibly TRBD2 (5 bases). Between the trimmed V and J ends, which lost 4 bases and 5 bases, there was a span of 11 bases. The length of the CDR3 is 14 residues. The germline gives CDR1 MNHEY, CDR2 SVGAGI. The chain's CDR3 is CASSSSPPTGELFF. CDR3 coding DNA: TGTGCCAGCAGTTCTAGCCCGCCGACCGGGGAGCTGTTTTTT.

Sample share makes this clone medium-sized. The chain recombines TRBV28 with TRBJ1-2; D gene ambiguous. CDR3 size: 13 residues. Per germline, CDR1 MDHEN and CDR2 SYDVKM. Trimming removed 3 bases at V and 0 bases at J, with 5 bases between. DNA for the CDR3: TGTGCCAGCAGTTTTGGGCCTAACTATGGCTACACCTTC. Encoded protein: CASSFGPNYGYTF.

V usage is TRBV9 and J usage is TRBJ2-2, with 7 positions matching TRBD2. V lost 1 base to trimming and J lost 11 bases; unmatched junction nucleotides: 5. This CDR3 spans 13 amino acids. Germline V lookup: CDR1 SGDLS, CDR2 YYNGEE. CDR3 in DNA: TGTGCCAGCAGCGTAAAGTGGGAGGGCGAGCTGTTTTTT. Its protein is CASSVKWEGELFF.